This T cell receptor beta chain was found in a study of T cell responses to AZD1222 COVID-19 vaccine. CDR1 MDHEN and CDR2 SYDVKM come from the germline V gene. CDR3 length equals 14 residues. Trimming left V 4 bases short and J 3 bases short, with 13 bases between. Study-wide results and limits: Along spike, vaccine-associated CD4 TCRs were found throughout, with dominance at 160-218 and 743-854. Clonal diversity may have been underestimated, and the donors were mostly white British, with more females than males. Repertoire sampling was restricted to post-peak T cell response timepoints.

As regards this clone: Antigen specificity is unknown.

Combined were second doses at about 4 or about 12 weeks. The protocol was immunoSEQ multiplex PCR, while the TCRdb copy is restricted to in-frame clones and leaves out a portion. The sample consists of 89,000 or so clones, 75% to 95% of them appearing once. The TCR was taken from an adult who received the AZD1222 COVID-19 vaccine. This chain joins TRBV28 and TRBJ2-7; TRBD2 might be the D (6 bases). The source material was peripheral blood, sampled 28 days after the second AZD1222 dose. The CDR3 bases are TGTGCCAGCAGTTCTGGGGACTTACTCTACGAGCAGTACTTC. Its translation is CASSSGDLLYEQYF.